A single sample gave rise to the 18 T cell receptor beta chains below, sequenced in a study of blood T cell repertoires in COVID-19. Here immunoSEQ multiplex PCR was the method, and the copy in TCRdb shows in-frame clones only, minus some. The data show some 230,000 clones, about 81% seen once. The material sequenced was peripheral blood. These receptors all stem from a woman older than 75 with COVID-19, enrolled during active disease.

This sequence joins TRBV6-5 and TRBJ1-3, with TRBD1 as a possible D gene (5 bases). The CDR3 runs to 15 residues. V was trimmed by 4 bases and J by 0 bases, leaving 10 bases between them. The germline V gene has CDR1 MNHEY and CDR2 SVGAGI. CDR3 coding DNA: TGTGCCAGCAGTTCCCAGGGTATCTCTGGAAACACCATATATTTT. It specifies CASSSQGISGNTIYF.

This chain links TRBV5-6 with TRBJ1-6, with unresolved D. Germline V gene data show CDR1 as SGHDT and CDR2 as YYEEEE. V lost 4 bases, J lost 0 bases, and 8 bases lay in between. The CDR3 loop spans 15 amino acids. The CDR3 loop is CASSLRSSYNSPLHF. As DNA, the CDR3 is TGTGCCAGCAGCCTGAGGAGCTCCTATAATTCACCCCTCCACTTT.

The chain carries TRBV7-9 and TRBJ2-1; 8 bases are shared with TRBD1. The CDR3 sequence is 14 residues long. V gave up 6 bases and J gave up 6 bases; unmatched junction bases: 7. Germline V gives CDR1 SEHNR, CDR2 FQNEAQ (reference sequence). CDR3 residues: CASRTGVRTNEQFF. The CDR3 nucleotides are TGTGCCAGCAGGACAGGGGTCCGTACCAATGAGCAGTTCTTC.

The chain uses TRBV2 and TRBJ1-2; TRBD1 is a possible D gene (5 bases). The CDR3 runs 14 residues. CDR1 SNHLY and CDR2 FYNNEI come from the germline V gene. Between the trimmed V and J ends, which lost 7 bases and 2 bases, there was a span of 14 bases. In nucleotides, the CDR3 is TGTGCCAGCAATGACGCGGGACGGAACTATGGCTACACCTTC. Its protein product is CASNDAGRNYGYTF.

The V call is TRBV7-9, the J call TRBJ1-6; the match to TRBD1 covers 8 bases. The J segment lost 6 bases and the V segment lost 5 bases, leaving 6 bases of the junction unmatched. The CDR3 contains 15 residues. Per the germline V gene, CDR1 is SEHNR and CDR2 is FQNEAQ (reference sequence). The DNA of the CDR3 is TGTGCCAGCAGCCAGACAGGGGCGGGTAATTCACCCCTCCACTTT. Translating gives CASSQTGAGNSPLHF.

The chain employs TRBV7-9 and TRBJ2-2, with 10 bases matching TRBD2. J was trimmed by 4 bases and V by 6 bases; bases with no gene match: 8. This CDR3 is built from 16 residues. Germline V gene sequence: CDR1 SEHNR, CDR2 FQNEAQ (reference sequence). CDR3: CASRPPLAGVTGELFF. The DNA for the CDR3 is TGTGCCAGCAGACCTCCGCTAGCGGGGGTCACCGGGGAGCTGTTTTTT.

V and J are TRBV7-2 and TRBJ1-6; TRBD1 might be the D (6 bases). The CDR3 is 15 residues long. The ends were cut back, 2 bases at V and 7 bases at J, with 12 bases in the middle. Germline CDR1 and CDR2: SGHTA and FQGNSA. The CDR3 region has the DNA TGTGCCAGCAGCTTACAGTCACAGGGAAATTCACCCCTCCACTTT. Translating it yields CASSLQSQGNSPLHF.

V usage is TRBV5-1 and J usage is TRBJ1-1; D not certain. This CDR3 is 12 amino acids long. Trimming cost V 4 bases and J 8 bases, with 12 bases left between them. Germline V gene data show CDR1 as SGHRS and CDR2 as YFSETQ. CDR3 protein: CASSPPGSEAFF. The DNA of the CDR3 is TGCGCCAGCAGCCCTCCGGGGAGCGAAGCTTTCTTT.

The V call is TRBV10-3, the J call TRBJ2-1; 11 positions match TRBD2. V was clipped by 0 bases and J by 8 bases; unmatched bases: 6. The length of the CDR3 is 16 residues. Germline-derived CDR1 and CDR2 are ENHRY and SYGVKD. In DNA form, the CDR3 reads TGTGCCATCAGTGAGTCAACTAGCGGGAGATCACATGAGCAGTTCTTC. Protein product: CAISESTSGRSHEQFF.

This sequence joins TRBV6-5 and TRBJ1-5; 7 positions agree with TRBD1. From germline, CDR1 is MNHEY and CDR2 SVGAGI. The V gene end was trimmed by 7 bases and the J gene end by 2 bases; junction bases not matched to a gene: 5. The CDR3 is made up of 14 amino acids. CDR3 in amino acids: CASKGQQGNQPQHF. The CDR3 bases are TGTGCCAGCAAGGGACAGCAGGGCAATCAGCCCCAGCATTTT.

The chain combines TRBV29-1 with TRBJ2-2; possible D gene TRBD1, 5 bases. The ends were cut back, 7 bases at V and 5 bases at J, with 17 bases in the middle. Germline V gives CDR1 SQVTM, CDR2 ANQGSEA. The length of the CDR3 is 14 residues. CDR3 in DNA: TGCAGCGCCAGACGTCCAGGGCATACCGGGGAGCTGTTTTTT. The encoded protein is CSARRPGHTGELFF.

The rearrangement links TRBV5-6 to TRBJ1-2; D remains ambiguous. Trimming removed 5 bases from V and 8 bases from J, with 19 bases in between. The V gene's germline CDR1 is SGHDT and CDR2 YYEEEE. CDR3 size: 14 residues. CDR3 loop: CASSFDPSGGGYTF. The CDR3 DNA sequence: TGTGCCAGCAGTTTCGACCCATCGGGTGGGGGCTACACCTTC.

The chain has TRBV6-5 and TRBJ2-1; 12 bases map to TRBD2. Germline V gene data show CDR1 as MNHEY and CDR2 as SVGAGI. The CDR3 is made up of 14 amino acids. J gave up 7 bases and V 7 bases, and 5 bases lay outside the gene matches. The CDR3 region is CASKRLAGVNEQFF. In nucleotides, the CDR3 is TGTGCCAGCAAAAGACTAGCGGGGGTGAATGAGCAGTTCTTC.

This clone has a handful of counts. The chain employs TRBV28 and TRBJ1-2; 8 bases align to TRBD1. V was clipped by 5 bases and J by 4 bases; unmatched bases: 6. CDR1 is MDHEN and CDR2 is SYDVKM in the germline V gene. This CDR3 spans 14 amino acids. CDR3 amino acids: CASSPRGQAYGYTF. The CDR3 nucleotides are TGTGCCAGCAGTCCTAGGGGACAGGCCTATGGCTACACCTTC.

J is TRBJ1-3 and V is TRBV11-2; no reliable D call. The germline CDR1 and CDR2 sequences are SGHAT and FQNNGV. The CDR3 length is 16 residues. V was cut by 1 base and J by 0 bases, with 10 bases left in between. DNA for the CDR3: TGTGCCAGCAGCTTAGTGCAGGCCGCCTCTGGAAACACCATATATTTT. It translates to CASSLVQAASGNTIYF.

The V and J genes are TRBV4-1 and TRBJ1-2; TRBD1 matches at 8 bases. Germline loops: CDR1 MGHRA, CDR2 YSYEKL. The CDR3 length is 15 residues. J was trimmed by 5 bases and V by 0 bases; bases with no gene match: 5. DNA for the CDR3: TGCGCCAGCAGCCAAGAAGGACAGGGACGGTATGGCTACACCTTC. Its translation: CASSQEGQGRYGYTF.

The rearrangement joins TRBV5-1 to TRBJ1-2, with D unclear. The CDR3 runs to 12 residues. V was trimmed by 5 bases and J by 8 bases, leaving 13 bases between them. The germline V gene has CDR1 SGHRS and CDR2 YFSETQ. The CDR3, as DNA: TGCGCCAGCAGTACTCCGGGATGGGGCTACACCTTC. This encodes CASSTPGWGYTF.

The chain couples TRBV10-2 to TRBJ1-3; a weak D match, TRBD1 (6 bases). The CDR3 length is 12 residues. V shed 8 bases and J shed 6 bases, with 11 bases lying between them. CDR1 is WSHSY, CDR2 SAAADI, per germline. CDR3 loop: CASSEGVNTIYF. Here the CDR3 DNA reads TGCGCCAGCTCTGAGGGGGTAAACACCATATATTTT.